This T cell receptor beta chain was retrieved from a study of regulatory T cells in long-lasting Graves disease. General study points: The analysis examined peripheral blood only and excluded thyroid tissue. The persistent group shared 2,741 public clonotypes, more than the 966 shared by new patients.

Documented time point: persistent/refractory GD, antithyroid drugs over 5 years with positive TRAb. Researchers made the TCR library from RNA that was extracted from PBMCs. Patients were enrolled at an endocrinology department in Xi'an, China. This clonotype showed up many times. Its antigen is currently unknown. Per the germline V gene, CDR1 is SGHTA and CDR2 is FQGNSA. CDR3 size: 14 residues. V was shortened by 2 bases and J by 7 bases, with 12 bases between the two germline ends. CDR3 regions were amplified by Arm-PCR using iRepertoire HTBI primers to build TCR beta libraries. Study processing details: Gene usage covered 62 TRBV and roughly 13 TRBJ segments. TCRdb reprocessed the multiplex PCR reads via MiXCR and lists one record per CDR3 protein. TCRdb, not the original authors, processed these V and J calls. The sample lists about 460,000 distinct CDR3 sequences; 20% to 25% were seen once.

The sequence was collected from a female donor with Graves disease. The specimen was peripheral blood mononuclear cells (PBMCs), collected when the disease was refractory, from a patient treated with antithyroid drugs. The chain joins TRBV7-2 to TRBJ1-3; D possibly corresponds to TRBD1 (5 bases). The CDR3 reads CASSLTQGGNTIYF. The CDR3, as DNA: TGTGCCAGCAGCTTAACCCAGGGTGGCAACACCATATATTTT.